These T cell receptor beta chains were read from a single sample in a study of blood T cell repertoires in COVID-19. Assay: immunoSEQ multiplex PCR; the TCRdb copy retains only in-frame clones and omits some. This table has 220,000 or so clones, approximately 90% appearing once. The specimen sequenced was peripheral blood. These receptors came from a woman aged 50 to 65 with COVID-19, enrolled during active disease. Each CDR3 is given with its conserved first and last residue. The D gene is left open where the match is weak. A row's size may be missing; if present it is once, few, many or a size class.

j_call v_call d_call clone_size cdr3_nt cdr3_aa
TRBJ2-5 TRBV5-1 NA NA TGCGCCAGCAGCTTTGGACCCTCAGGGGGAGGCGAGACCCAGTACTTC CASSFGPSGGGETQYF
TRBJ1-5 TRBV6-5 NA NA TGTGCCAGCAGTCGGTCGGTTGGTCAGCCCCAGCATTTT CASSRSVGQPQHF
TRBJ2-5 TRBV18 TRBD2 NA TGTGCCAGCTCACACCTAGGGGGACTAGTTCAGGAGACCCAGTACTTC CASSHLGGLVQETQYF
TRBJ1-5 TRBV30 TRBD1 NA TGTGCCTGGAGTGTGGACAGGGATCAGCCCCAGCATTTT CAWSVDRDQPQHF
TRBJ2-6 TRBV5-6 NA NA TGTGCCAGCAGCTTGGCGTGGCTTACAGGGTCTGGGGCCAACGTCCTGACTTTC CASSLAWLTGSGANVLTF
TRBJ1-1 TRBV19 NA NA TGTGCCAGTAGTATCGGAGGGTCTGAAGCTTTCTTT CASSIGGSEAFF
TRBJ1-4 TRBV18 NA few TGTGCCAGCTCATCGGACAGAGAAAAACTGTTTTTT CASSSDREKLFF
TRBJ1-2 TRBV12-5 NA NA TGTGCTAGTGGCGACAGAGGCTATGGCTACACCTTC CASGDRGYGYTF
TRBJ2-7 TRBV11-2 NA NA TGTGCCAGCAGCTTAGGGGCGGGCAGTGTCACCTACGAGCAGTACTTC CASSLGAGSVTYEQYF
TRBJ2-2 TRBV12-5 TRBD1 many TGTGCTAGTGGTACCCCCGCCGGGACAGGGGTTCACACCGGGGAGCTGTTTTTT CASGTPAGTGVHTGELFF
TRBJ2-5 TRBV7-6 TRBD2 NA TGTGCCAGCAGCTTTGGCGGGGGGCCTAGAGAGACCCAGTACTTC CASSFGGGPRETQYF
TRBJ1-5 TRBV27 NA once TGTGCCAGCAGTTTACAGGGGCGCAATCAGCCCCAGCATTTT CASSLQGRNQPQHF
TRBJ1-3 TRBV5-1 TRBD1 NA TGCGCCAGCAGCTACGGGACAGGGACCGGAAACACCATATATTTT CASSYGTGTGNTIYF
TRBJ2-7 TRBV9 TRBD1 NA TGTGCCAGCAGCCCCCGGGACAGGGGGAACTACGAGCAGTACTTC CASSPRDRGNYEQYF
TRBJ2-1 TRBV18 TRBD1 once TGTGCCAGCTCACGACCATTCAGGGGGCGCGGACAGGATGAGCAGTTCTTC CASSRPFRGRGQDEQFF
TRBJ1-1 TRBV5-1 NA NA TGCGCCAGCAGTTTGGGGTGGGCTGGGGCCCACACTGAAGCTTTCTTT CASSLGWAGAHTEAFF
TRBJ2-2 TRBV9 NA NA TGTGCCAGCAGCGGCACAGGGCCCACCGGGGAGCTGTTTTTT CASSGTGPTGELFF
TRBJ1-1 TRBV28 TRBD1 NA TGTGCCAGCAGTCTGACAGGGCTGAACACTGAAGCTTTCTTT CASSLTGLNTEAFF
TRBJ1-5 TRBV28 NA NA TGTGCCAGCAGTTTATCAGGGGGCAATCAGCCCCAGCATTTT CASSLSGGNQPQHF
TRBJ1-6 TRBV18 TRBD1 NA TGTGCCAGCTCTTCGGACAGGTTCGATTCACCCCTCCACTTT CASSSDRFDSPLHF
TRBJ2-3 TRBV7-2 NA NA TGTGCCAGCGCCTGGGGGGGCAGTACAGATACGCAGTATTTT CASAWGGSTDTQYF
TRBJ2-3 TRBV6-2/TRBV6-3 NA NA TGTGCCAGCAGCCGGGGCGGGGGCGCACATACGCAGTATTTT CASSRGGGAHTQYF
TRBJ1-3 TRBV10-3 NA NA TGTGCCACACAGGGTCTCCTCCTCTCTGGAAACACCATATATTTT CATQGLLLSGNTIYF
TRBJ1-3 TRBV30 NA few TGTGCCTGGAGTGGGGGAGATGGAAACACCATATATTTT CAWSGGDGNTIYF
TRBJ2-1 TRBV6-4 TRBD2 NA TGTGCCAGACCCGGGACTAGCGTTCTCCTCAGTTACAATGAGCAGTTCTTC CARPGTSVLLSYNEQFF
TRBJ2-7 TRBV7-9 NA NA TGTGCCAGCAGCCCGAAGGGGTACGAGCAGTACTTC CASSPKGYEQYF
TRBJ1-4 TRBV7-9 NA NA TGTGCCAGCAGCCCCGATGAAAAACTGTTTTTT CASSPDEKLFF
TRBJ1-3 TRBV3-1/TRBV3-2 NA few TGTGCCAGCAGCCAAGTTCGTCCGGGACTTACATTCTCTGGAAACACCATATATTTT CASSQVRPGLTFSGNTIYF
TRBJ2-1 TRBV7-6 NA NA TGTGCCAGCAGCTTAGACCGGGGGGCGTACAATGAGCAGTTCTTC CASSLDRGAYNEQFF
TRBJ2-4 TRBV13 NA NA TGTGCCAGCAGCTCCGCGAACAGGTTCGCCAAAAACATTCAGTACTTC CASSSANRFAKNIQYF
TRBJ1-1 TRBV5-1 NA NA TGCGCCAGCAGCTTGGAACCGGGACACATGAACACTGAAGCTTTCTTT CASSLEPGHMNTEAFF
TRBJ1-1 TRBV9 NA NA TGTGCCAGCAGCCCTTTGACAGGAGGATCAGCTTTCTTT CASSPLTGGSAFF
TRBJ1-5 TRBV28 TRBD1 NA TGTGCCACCCAACGGACAGGGGATTTTAAGCCCCAGCATTTT CATQRTGDFKPQHF
TRBJ2-5 TRBV5-1 NA once TGCGCCAGCAGGGCCCAAGCAGGGTACCAAGAGACCCAGTACTTC CASRAQAGYQETQYF
TRBJ1-2 TRBV2 NA few TGTGCCAGCAGTGAAGCGGGGACCACATTGGGGGCTGGCTACACCTTC CASSEAGTTLGAGYTF
TRBJ1-1 TRBV30 TRBD1 few TGTGCCTGGAGTTTACAGGGGAGAACTGAAGCTTTCTTT CAWSLQGRTEAFF
TRBJ2-1 TRBV13 TRBD2 NA TGTGCCAGCAGCCCCTACTTCGGGGGGGTCTACAATGAGCAGTTCTTC CASSPYFGGVYNEQFF
TRBJ1-6 TRBV2 NA NA TGTGCCAGCAGTGATGCCTTCAGGGAGGTAGAGGTTCGACGGCCCCTCCACTTT CASSDAFREVEVRRPLHF
TRBJ1-2 TRBV28 TRBD1 NA TGTGCCAGCAGTTCACAGGGGGCCTATGGCTACACCTTC CASSSQGAYGYTF
TRBJ1-6 TRBV4-1 NA few TGCGCCAGCAGCCACGACAGTGTATCACCCCTCCACTTT CASSHDSVSPLHF
TRBJ2-7 TRBV4-3 NA NA TGCGCCAGCAGCCATCGGTGGGGGGAATCCTACGAGCAGTACTTC CASSHRWGESYEQYF
TRBJ1-5 TRBV18 TRBD1 NA TGTGCCAGCTCAGCCGGGACAGGGGGCAGTCAGCCCCAGCATTTT CASSAGTGGSQPQHF
TRBJ2-7 TRBV15 NA NA TGTGCCACCAGCAGAGGCCCTCTAGGATTCAACGAGCAGTACTTC CATSRGPLGFNEQYF
TRBJ1-6 TRBV5-6 NA NA TGTGCCAGCAGCCCCAGGTCGGTGGGTTCACCCCTCCACTTT CASSPRSVGSPLHF
TRBJ1-4 TRBV5-1 TRBD1 NA TGCGCCAGCAGCTCGGGGACAGCAGATAATGAAAAACTGTTTTTT CASSSGTADNEKLFF
TRBJ2-1 TRBV19 NA NA TGTGCCAGTAGTATAGAAGGGAGATCCTACAATGAGCAGTTCTTC CASSIEGRSYNEQFF
TRBJ1-6 TRBV5-1 NA NA TGCGCCAGCAGCTTGGCTGGCCAGGGATCACCCCTCCACTTT CASSLAGQGSPLHF
TRBJ1-2 TRBV30 TRBD1 NA TGTGCCTGGAGTCGACAGGGAGGCTATGGCTACACCTTC CAWSRQGGYGYTF
TRBJ2-7 TRBV25-1 TRBD1 NA TGTGCCAGCAGCTCCGACAGGGTATACTCCTACGAGCAGTACTTC CASSSDRVYSYEQYF
TRBJ2-7 TRBV19 TRBD1 NA TGTGCCAGTAGTATAAGCGGAGGGACAGGGAACTACGAGCAGTACTTC CASSISGGTGNYEQYF